Below, one TCR beta chain is given with its context. Only in-frame clones appear in the TCRdb table, and some are missing; sequencing was by immunoSEQ multiplex PCR. Here the sample spans over 85,000 clones, 85% to 90% being singletons. The sample belongs to a study of blood T cell repertoires in COVID-19. For the study at large: From the United States, Italy and Spain came samples of acute and convalescent COVID-19. Sources were T cells, B-cell-depleted T cells, or PBMCs; the material itself was cDNA or gDNA.

V shed 1 base and J 4 bases; nucleotides not matched to a gene: 2. This CDR3 comprises 13 residues. Looked up from germline, CDR1 is SQVTM and CDR2 is ANQGSEA. The source of this sequence is a woman in her 50s with acute or convalescent COVID-19. Sequenced: peripheral blood. This sequence joins TRBV29-1 and TRBJ2-5; 8 bases match TRBD1. This CDR3 reads CSVEGQGLETQYF. CDR3 coding DNA: TGCAGCGTTGAAGGACAGGGGTTAGAGACCCAGTACTTC.